Below, 26 T cell receptor beta chains from the same sample are listed, as sequenced in a study of OX40 agonist ivuxolimab in advanced cancers. Some clones are missing from TCRdb's copy, which holds only in-frame ones; the method was immunoSEQ multiplex PCR. Of around 80,000 clones in the sample, about 87% are singletons; the top ten hold around 0.56%. The input for sequencing was CD4+ or CD8+ T cells sorted from blood, taken in a trial of the OX40 agonist ivuxolimab. Receptors originate from an adult with an advanced solid tumor such as melanoma, head and neck, liver or kidney cancer.

The chain has TRBV28 and TRBJ2-3; 7 positions match TRBD1. CDR1 and CDR2 (germline): MDHEN, SYDVKM. There are 14 residues in the CDR3. V lost 4 bases to trimming and J lost 2 bases; unmatched junction nucleotides: 3. The CDR3 protein is CASSWDRNTDTQYF. The CDR3, as DNA: TGTGCCAGCAGTTGGGACAGAAACACAGATACGCAGTATTTT.

The chain is built from TRBV19 and TRBJ2-6, with D perhaps assigned TRBD1 or TRBD2 (5 bases each). Germline V gene lookup returns CDR1 LNHDA and CDR2 SQIVND (reference sequence). The germline V and J ends were trimmed by 5 bases and 0 bases, with 11 bases remaining between them. The CDR3 runs 16 residues. The CDR3 here is CASSLEGSSGANVLTF. CDR3 DNA: TGTGCCAGTAGTCTCGAGGGGAGCTCTGGGGCCAACGTCCTGACTTTC.

The chain carries TRBV4-1 and TRBJ1-1, with a tentative D call TRBD1 (5 bases). Looked up from germline, CDR1 is MGHRA and CDR2 is YSYEKL. Deletions cut 5 bases from V and 3 bases from J, with 16 bases between. CDR3 length equals 15 residues. Written as DNA, the CDR3 is TGCGCCAGCAGCTTTCAGGGCGGAAGGGACACTGAAGCTTTCTTT. Protein sequence: CASSFQGGRDTEAFF.

Turning to this clone: The junction departs from germline at one end; a sequencing error may be responsible. Other DNA sequences in this specimen translate into the identical CDR3. This chain links TRBV9 with TRBJ2-7; no firm D call. Germline lookup yields CDR1 SGDLS and CDR2 YYNGEE. The CDR3 runs to 16 residues. The CDR3 sequence is CASSVDKTESSYEQYF. CDR3 coding DNA: TGTGCTAGCAGCGTAGATAAGACCGAGAGCTCCTACGAGCAGTACTTC.

The CDR3 DNA reads as TGTGCCAGTAGTATAAGGGGGTCTGGCAATCAGCCCCAGCATTTT. Its translation is CASSIRGSGNQPQHF. The gene calls are TRBV19 and TRBJ1-5; perhaps TRBD1 as D (6 bases). This CDR3 contains 15 residues. Germline values: CDR1 LNHDA, CDR2 SQIVND (reference sequence). Trimming took 2 bases from V and 2 from J, leaving 10 bases between them.

The chain links TRBV18 to TRBJ2-1, with TRBD1 matching over 10 bases. The CDR3 has 15 residues. V lost 4 bases, J lost 0 bases, and 0 bases stayed unmatched. The germline gives CDR1 KGHSH, CDR2 LQKENI. This chain's CDR3 is CASSRTGGSYNEQFF. CDR3 sequence (DNA): TGTGCCAGCTCACGGACAGGGGGCTCCTACAATGAGCAGTTCTTC.

The chain couples TRBV6-5 to TRBJ2-1; 7 bases line up with TRBD1. Germline V gene data show CDR1 as MNHEY and CDR2 as SVGAGI. The CDR3 totals 15 residues. Trimming cost V 6 bases and J 6 bases; bases outside gene matches: 11. CDR3 DNA: TGTGCCAGCAGGAGGGGGCAGGGGAGACGCAATGAGCAGTTCTTC. Protein: CASRRGQGRRNEQFF.

The chain has TRBV5-8 and TRBJ2-2; tentative D call: TRBD2 (5 bases). The CDR3 spans 15 residues. V lost 0 bases and J lost 3, with 9 bases in between. Germline V gene lookup returns CDR1 SGHTS and CDR2 YDEGEE. This CDR3 is CASSLGGRYTGELFF. The CDR3 nucleotides are TGTGCCAGCAGCTTGGGCGGGCGATACACCGGGGAGCTGTTTTTT.

This chain's CDR3 is CASRWNRNTEAFF. The CDR3 nucleotides read TGTGCCAGCAGATGGAACAGGAACACTGAAGCTTTCTTT. J is TRBJ1-1 and V is TRBV27; D gene ambiguous. Germline V gene sequence: CDR1 MNHEY, CDR2 SMNVEV (reference sequence). CDR3 length: 13 residues. V lost 6 bases and J 1 base, leaving 9 bases between the germline ends.

CDR3 residues: CASSEGAYSPLHF. CDR3 DNA sequence: TGTGCCAGCAGCGAGGGGGCCTATTCACCCCTCCACTTT. The chain recombines TRBV11-2 with TRBJ1-6; 7 bases match TRBD1. The CDR3 spans 13 residues. With V trimmed by 5 bases and J by 8 bases, 3 bases remained unmatched. The germline V gene has CDR1 SGHAT and CDR2 FQNNGV.

In regard to this clone: A read error may account for a junction end that differs from germline. The J gene is TRBJ2-7, the V gene TRBV7-7, with D possibly TRBD2 on 5 matching bases. CDR3 length: 13 amino acids. The germline gives CDR1 SSHAT, CDR2 FNYEAQ (reference sequence). CDR3 amino acids: CASSLALGNEQYF. The CDR3 coding sequence is TGTGCTAGCAGCTTAGCGCTAGGGAACGAGCAGTACTTC.

The rearrangement uses TRBV6-1 and TRBJ1-5; a possible D gene is TRBD1 (6 bases). This CDR3 has 16 amino acids. CDR1 and CDR2 from the germline V gene are MNHNS and SASEGT. The V and J ends lost 4 bases and 3 bases respectively, with 16 bases between them. The CDR3 DNA is TGTGCCAGCAGTGTCCGACAGGTTAATATCAATCAGCCCCAGCATTTT. Residues: CASSVRQVNINQPQHF.

CDR3 amino acids: CASSSTRQFQETQYF. The CDR3 nucleotides read TGTGCCAGCAGCTCCACCCGACAGTTCCAAGAGACCCAGTACTTC. The chain recombines TRBV7-8 with TRBJ2-5, with D tentatively TRBD1 (5 bases). The CDR3 loop spans 15 amino acids. The V and J ends lost 4 bases and 1 base respectively, with 13 bases between them. Germline lookup yields CDR1 SGHVS and CDR2 FQNEAQ.

The chain joins TRBV5-4 to TRBJ2-5, with 11 bases identical to TRBD2. Germline trimming cut 4 bases from V and 5 bases from J; bases unmatched to any gene: 10. This CDR3 is 16 amino acids long. Germline V CDR1 and CDR2: SGHNT, YYREEE (reference sequence). As DNA, the CDR3 is TGTGCCAGCAGCCCACCACTTAGCGGGGGGGCCGAGACCCAGTACTTC. This gives the protein CASSPPLSGGAETQYF. Supplemented by reference TRBV5-4 and TRBJ2-5, the full variable domain reads ETGVTQSPTHLIKTRGQQVTLRCSSQSGHNTVSWYQQALGQGPQFIFQYYREEENGRGNFPPRFSGLQFPNYSSELNVNALELDDSALYLCASSPPLSGGAETQYFGPGTRLLVL.

The chain links TRBV5-4 to TRBJ2-7, with D perhaps matching TRBD2 (6 bases). CDR1 SGHNT and CDR2 YYREEE come from the germline V gene (reference sequence). V lost 0 bases, J lost 1 base, and 14 bases lay in between. The length of the CDR3 is 16 residues. CDR3 protein: CASSLGNGSFSYEQYF. The CDR3 DNA sequence: TGTGCCAGCAGCTTGGGAAACGGGAGCTTTTCCTACGAGCAGTACTTC.

CDR3: CASSLGLSGSWYEQYF. The CDR3 DNA is TGTGCCAGCAGCTTGGGACTTAGCGGGAGCTGGTACGAGCAGTACTTC. V is TRBV5-6 and J is TRBJ2-7, with TRBD2 matching 9 bases. V lost 0 bases and J lost 4; bases outside the gene matches: 8. The CDR3 consists of 16 residues. CDR1 is SGHDT and CDR2 is YYEEEE in the germline V gene.

This CDR3 is CASSTGQVSSYEQYF. The CDR3 DNA sequence: TGTGCCAGCAGCACCGGACAGGTCAGCTCCTACGAGCAGTACTTC. The V and J genes are TRBV5-6 and TRBJ2-7; 7 nucleotides agree with TRBD1. The trim removed 4 bases at V and 0 bases at J, leaving 7 bases unmatched. The CDR3 has 15 amino acids. The germline V gene has CDR1 SGHDT and CDR2 YYEEEE.

The chain combines TRBV4-3 with TRBJ1-5; perhaps TRBD1 as D (5 bases). The germline V gene encodes CDR1 LGHNA and CDR2 YSLEER. The CDR3 covers 17 residues. V was cut by 0 bases and J by 7 bases, with 19 bases left in between. This CDR3 reads CASSQELFQGKDQPQHF. DNA of the CDR3: TGCGCCAGCAGCCAAGAGTTATTTCAGGGAAAGGACCAGCCCCAGCATTTT.

This chain joins TRBV19 and TRBJ2-3; D could derive from TRBD1 or TRBD2 (5 bases each). V lost 5 bases and J 2 bases, leaving 17 bases between the germline ends. The germline V gene encodes CDR1 LNHDA and CDR2 SQIVND (reference sequence). The length of the CDR3 is 16 residues. In DNA form, the CDR3 reads TGTGCCAGTAGTCCCCTTGGGCAGGGAGTCACAGATACGCAGTATTTT. Its protein product is CASSPLGQGVTDTQYF.

This chain uses TRBV19 with TRBJ1-5, with 7 nucleotides matching TRBD1. Germline-derived CDR1 and CDR2 are LNHDA and SQIVND (reference sequence). The junction had 14 bases not matched to a gene; V was cut back by 3 bases and J by 3 bases. This CDR3 contains 18 residues. The CDR3: CASSIARAGTEVNQPQHF. DNA for the CDR3: TGTGCCAGTAGTATTGCCCGAGCCGGGACAGAGGTCAATCAGCCCCAGCATTTT.

The V gene is TRBV7-2, the J gene TRBJ1-1; TRBD1 aligns across 8 bases. Germline lookup yields CDR1 SGHTA and CDR2 FQGNSA. CDR3 length: 15 amino acids. The ends lost 2 bases at V and 1 base at J; junction bases unmatched: 3. Here the CDR3 DNA reads TGTGCCAGCAGCTTATGGACAGGGACGAACACTGAAGCTTTCTTT. Amino acids: CASSLWTGTNTEAFF.

The sample holds a few counts of this clone. For the CDR3, the DNA is TGCAGCGTTGCCAAGGACCCCAACACTGAAGCTTTCTTT. It specifies CSVAKDPNTEAFF. This rearrangement joins TRBV29-1 to TRBJ1-1; D is unresolved. The CDR3 is 13 amino acids. Trimming stripped 4 bases from V and 2 bases from J, with 11 bases between. Per germline, CDR1 SQVTM and CDR2 ANQGSEA. Drawing the rest from reference TRBV29-1 and TRBJ1-1, the complete variable domain is SAVISQKPSRDICQRGTSLTIQCQVDSQVTMMFWYRQQPGQSLTLIATANQGSEATYESGFVIDKFPISRPNLTFSTLTVSNMSPEDSSIYLCSVAKDPNTEAFFGQGTRLTVV.

The chain joins TRBV12-1 to TRBJ2-1; the table calls TRBD2, which could not be checked here. TRBV12-1 is designated a pseudogene. The CDR3 contains 15 residues. CDR3 bases: TGTGCCAGCAGCTTTGGAACTAGCGGGAAATCTGAGCAGTTCTTC. It codes for CASSFGTSGKSEQFF.

This sequence joins TRBV7-2 and TRBJ1-5; 8 bases align to TRBD1. J was trimmed by 4 bases and V by 4 bases; bases with no gene match: 6. Germline V CDR1 and CDR2: SGHTA, FQGNSA. The length of the CDR3 is 15 residues. For the CDR3, the DNA is TGTGCCAGCAGCTACGGGACAGGAGTAAATCAGCCCCAGCATTTT. Its protein product is CASSYGTGVNQPQHF.

This clone was observed once. CDR3 nucleotide sequence: TGTGCCAGCGCGACTTGGGGTACTGAAGCTTTCTTT. The encoded protein is CASATWGTEAFF. The V call is TRBV6-6, the J call TRBJ1-1; D gene unclear. Germline CDR1 reads MNHNY; CDR2 reads SVGAGI (reference sequence). V dropped 8 bases and J dropped 5 bases, with 12 bases sitting between them. This CDR3 contains 12 residues.

This sequence joins TRBV15 and TRBJ2-4, with TRBD1 as a possible D gene (6 bases). Germline-derived CDR1 and CDR2 are LNHNV and YYDKDF (reference sequence). Trimming removed 3 bases at V and 0 bases at J, with 24 bases between. This CDR3 contains 20 residues. The CDR3 DNA follows: TGTGCCACCAGCAGCCCATTGGCCAGGGGCGCTGCTGGAGCCAAAAACATTCAGTACTTC. Translating gives CATSSPLARGAAGAKNIQYF.